Each of the 13 T cell receptor beta chains below was sequenced from the same sample in a study of T-cell reconstitution after alpha-beta-depleted transplantation in children (dated by TCRdb to the mid-2010s). The sample's treatment or condition label, in plain terms: allogeneic hematopoietic cell transplantation with graft depleted of TCRalphabeta T cells and CD19 B cells. Preparation of the library involved PCR. Sequenced using an Illumina HiSeq 2500. Molecular barcoding was employed in the preparation of TCR libraries, with unique molecular identifiers being used to normalize TCRbeta repertoire quantification. TCRdb cleaned the public reads at Q25 with fastp, built clones with MiXCR and kept in-frame beta chains. Duplicate CDR3 protein sequences are folded into a single record with the most common DNA and genes. This sample holds 530,000 or so distinct CDR3 sequences; roughly a quarter were observed only once. 30% to 45% of the sample goes to the ten largest clones.

Sequenced here: PBMCs, sampled before TCRalphabeta/CD19-depleted stem cell transplant. Receptors were obtained from a boy under two years old with Wiskott-Aldrich syndrome, due to receive a stem cell transplant.

This clonotype was seen a few times. The chain recombines TRBV5-6 with TRBJ1-1; TRBD1 agrees at 9 bases. Per the germline V gene, CDR1 is SGHDT and CDR2 is YYEEEE. V lost 1 base and J lost 12; bases outside the gene matches: 7. The CDR3 has 13 residues. The CDR3 DNA sequence: TGTGCCAGCAGCTTGCCGGGACAGGGCGATACTTTCTTT. Its translation is CASSLPGQGDTFF.

This chain uses TRBV15 with TRBJ2-3; D is possibly TRBD1 or TRBD2 (7 bases each). The CDR3 runs 15 residues. Trimming left V 2 bases short and J 4 bases short, with 13 bases between. Per the germline V gene, CDR1 is LNHNV and CDR2 is YYDKDF (reference sequence). The CDR3 sequence: CATSRRSGTADTQYF. CDR3 nucleotide sequence: TGTGCCACCAGCAGACGAAGCGGGACAGCAGATACGCAGTATTTT.

V gene TRBV11-2 combines with J gene TRBJ2-7; 7 nucleotides agree with TRBD2. The CDR3 totals 13 residues. Trimming at V came to 4 bases and at J to 6 bases, leaving 6 bases not matched to a gene. Germline CDR1 and CDR2: SGHAT and FQNNGV. In DNA form, the CDR3 reads TGTGCCAGCAGCTCCTCGGGAGGTGGCGAGCAGTACTTC. Protein: CASSSSGGGEQYF.

The table lists this clonotype with a count of one. CDR3 sequence: CASSLLRERWYF. In DNA form, the CDR3 reads TGTGCCAGCAGCTTGCTCAGGGAGAGGTGGTACTTC. The chain has TRBV5-5 and TRBJ2-7, with D possibly called TRBD1 or TRBD2 (5 bases each). The CDR3 runs to 12 residues. V lost 1 base to trimming and J lost 12 bases, with 14 bases between them. Looked up from germline, CDR1 is SGHKS and CDR2 is YYEKEE (reference sequence).

The chain recombines TRBV5-1 with TRBJ2-5, with D unresolved. Per germline, CDR1 SGHRS and CDR2 YFSETQ. Deletions cut 1 base from V and 2 bases from J, with 12 bases between. The CDR3 is 15 amino acids. In nucleotides, the CDR3 is TGCGCCAGCAGCTTGTACCCAGAGCCTCAAGAGACCCAGTACTTC. This gives the protein CASSLYPEPQETQYF.

This sequence joins TRBV6-6 and TRBJ2-7; 7 bases align to TRBD1. CDR1 is MNHNY and CDR2 is SVGAGI in the germline V gene (reference sequence). V trimming: 7 bases; J trimming: 6 bases; junction bases outside the gene matches: 9. This CDR3 is built from 13 residues. The CDR3: CASNNLGGSEQYF. The CDR3 DNA is TGTGCCAGCAATAATTTAGGGGGCAGCGAGCAGTACTTC.

Remarks on this clonotype: The junction departs from germline at one end; a sequencing error may be responsible. The rearrangement uses TRBV12-3 or TRBV12-4 and TRBJ2-2, with 7 bases matching TRBD2. The CDR3 runs 15 residues. The CDR3 DNA reads TGTGCCAGCAGCTTAGCGGGTGGGATGGCCGGGGAGCTGTTTTTT. Amino acid sequence: CASSLAGGMAGELFF.

This chain joins TRBV5-5 and TRBJ2-1, with 9 bases identical to TRBD1. The CDR3 length is 17 residues. J lost 0 bases, V lost 4 bases, and 8 bases had no gene match. In germline, CDR1 is SGHKS, CDR2 YYEKEE (reference sequence). CDR3 bases: TGTGCCAGCAGCCGACAGGGGGGTAGGAGCTCCTACAATGAGCAGTTCTTC. It translates to CASSRQGGRSSYNEQFF.

This clonotype occurred a few times. The rearrangement links TRBV5-1 to TRBJ2-2, with 9 bases that match TRBD1. V dropped 3 bases and J dropped 4; count of bases not matched to a gene: 1. CDR1 SGHRS and CDR2 YFSETQ come from the germline V gene. The CDR3 consists of 14 residues. CDR3 sequence (DNA): TGCGCCAGCAGCTGGGACAGGGTCACCGGGGAGCTGTTTTTT. This gives the protein CASSWDRVTGELFF. Using reference TRBV5-1 and TRBJ2-2 for the parts outside the CDR3, the full variable domain is KAGVTQTPRYLIKTRGQQVTLSCSPISGHRSVSWYQQTPGQGLQFLFEYFSETQRNKGNFPGRFSGRQFSNSRSEMNVSTLELGDSALYLCASSWDRVTGELFFGEGSRLTVL.

The rearrangement joins TRBV5-1 to TRBJ1-5; a possible D gene is TRBD1 (5 bases). Germline-derived CDR1 and CDR2 are SGHRS and YFSETQ. The V and J ends lost 0 bases and 9 bases respectively, with 13 bases between them. The CDR3 sequence is 14 residues long. DNA of the CDR3: TGCGCCAGCAGCTTGGGGGGCGGAGTAGGGCCCCAGCATTTT. Its translation is CASSLGGGVGPQHF.

This clonotype was picked up a small number of times. The chain is built from TRBV5-1 and TRBJ2-1; 10 nucleotides line up with TRBD2. This CDR3 is 16 amino acids long. CDR1 and CDR2 (germline): SGHRS, YFSETQ. The V gene end was trimmed by 4 bases and the J gene end by 5 bases; junction bases not matched to a gene: 9. In nucleotides, the CDR3 is TGCGCCAGCAGCCCGGTAGGGACTAGCGTAAACAATGAGCAGTTCTTC. Translating gives CASSPVGTSVNNEQFF.

The V call is TRBV20-1, the J call TRBJ2-1, with TRBD2 identical over 10 bases. With 4 bases clipped from V and 2 bases from J, the junction kept 11 bases outside the gene matches. The length of the CDR3 is 17 residues. Germline assignment: CDR1 DFQATT and CDR2 SNEGSKA (reference sequence). The CDR3 region has the DNA TGCAGTGCTATAATGGTGGCCGGGACTAGCGCCTACAATGAGCAGTTCTTC. Encoded protein: CSAIMVAGTSAYNEQFF.

This clonotype was detected only a few times. This chain connects TRBV7-2 to TRBJ1-1, with D unclear. Germline-derived CDR1 and CDR2 are SGHTA and FQGNSA. Trimming took off 2 bases at V and 2 bases at J, with 9 bases between the two ends. The CDR3 has 14 amino acids. In DNA, the CDR3 is TGTGCCAGCAGCTTATTTGGGCAAAACACTGAAGCTTTCTTT. This gives the protein CASSLFGQNTEAFF.